The clone carrying this T cell receptor beta chain was detected once. Per the original data handling: Amplified reference gene primers provided the basis for estimating nucleated cell counts. The data were produced by immunoSEQ multiplex PCR, yet TCRdb's version contains in-frame clones alone and is incomplete. Clone size and the V and J calls come from that table; the DNA yielded D and trimming. The sample shows 75,000 or so clones, around 90% of them seen only once. This entry is derived from a study of blood T cell repertoires in COVID-19. Study at large: Specimens from acute and convalescent COVID-19 originated in the United States, Italy and Spain. Sample material is recorded as cDNA or gDNA derived from T cells, B-cell-depleted T cells, or PBMCs.

In germline, CDR1 is MDHEN, CDR2 SYDVKM. The CDR3 totals 16 residues. Trimming took 6 bases from V and 2 from J; bases not matched to a gene: 7. This clonotype was obtained from a man aged 70 or older with acute or convalescent COVID-19. J is TRBJ2-6 and V is TRBV28, with 7 bases identical to TRBD1. The sample consisted of peripheral blood. The CDR3 bases are TGTGCCAGCAGGAGGGGGCGTCCCCCTGGGGCCAACGTCCTGACTTTC. Protein sequence: CASRRGRPPGANVLTF.